The 5 T cell receptor beta chains given below trace back to one sample, sequenced in a study of monozygotic twins with inflammatory bowel disease (dated by TCRdb to the late 2010s). The library relied on 5' RACE. Sequencing was carried out with an Illumina HiSeq 2500. Based on TCRdb reprocessing of the reads, there is one entry per CDR3 protein sequence, and DNA is missing. The sample's table covers approximately 330,000 distinct CDR3 sequences. The top ten constitute around 2% of the sample. The sequenced sample was blood. Receptor source: a human donor with ulcerative colitis or Crohn's disease, or a healthy co-twin of an affected twin (not recorded which).

This chain joins TRBV10-3 and TRBJ2-1. The CDR3 has 11 amino acids. Germline V CDR1 and CDR2: ENHRY, SYGVKD. CDR3 sequence reads: CAISVEEIQFF.

The rearrangement uses TRBV13 and TRBJ2-1; the D gene TCRdb calls, TRBD1, cannot be checked with no DNA. This CDR3 has 13 amino acids. Looked up from germline, CDR1 is PRHDT and CDR2 is FYEKMQ (reference sequence). CDR3 protein: CATRGRGRFPPFF. Filled out from reference TRBV13 and TRBJ2-1, the complete variable domain reads AAGVIQSPRHLIKEKRETATLKCYPIPRHDTVYWYQQGPGQDPQFLISFYEKMQSDKGSIPDRFSAQQFSDYHSELNMSSLELGDSALYFCATRGRGRFPPFFGPGTRLTVL.

The chain has TRBV5-6 and TRBJ2-4. CDR1 is SGHDT and CDR2 is YYEEEE in the germline V gene. This CDR3 spans 13 amino acids. The CDR3 spells CASSLGNFGIQYF.

The chain carries TRBV20-1 and TRBJ1-4. This CDR3 spans 13 amino acids. The germline gives CDR1 DFQATT, CDR2 SNEGSKA (reference sequence). The CDR3 loop is CSAQRGVGEKLFF.

J is TRBJ2-7 and V is TRBV30. This CDR3 has 13 amino acids. Germline V gives CDR1 GTSNPN, CDR2 SVGIG (reference sequence). The CDR3 region is CAWSSSYAYEQYF.